These 15 T cell receptor beta chains share one sample of origin, sequenced in a study of human T cells and chemical hapten exposure. Time point denoted: patch test 1, 2 weeks after DPC sensitization. Treatment here: therapeutic diphenylcyclopropenone sensitization with weekly scalp DPC. Using its own MiXCR run on the RACE reads, TCRdb lists one record per CDR3 protein. The table records around 120,000 distinct CDR3 sequences, about 10% of them present only once. The sequenced sample was whole blood, obtained in connection with sensitization to the hapten diphenylcyclopropenone (DPC). These receptor sequences come from a woman aged 40 to 50 with alopecia areata. Some clones in this sample may be carry-over from other donors' samples.

The sample holds many counts of this clonotype. The chain combines TRBV18 with TRBJ2-2, with D hard to call. Between the trimmed V and J ends, which lost 1 base and 2 bases, there was a span of 2 bases. The germline gives CDR1 KGHSH, CDR2 LQKENI. The CDR3 loop spans 13 amino acids. CDR3 bases: TGTGCCAGCTCACCACTTAACACCGGGGAGCTGTTTTTT. It translates to CASSPLNTGELFF.

This clonotype appeared a few times. This rearrangement joins TRBV3-1 to TRBJ2-3; the match to TRBD2 covers 8 bases. Germline V gene sequence: CDR1 LGHDT, CDR2 YNNKEL (reference sequence). The CDR3 has 15 residues. The V segment lost 4 bases and the J segment 4 bases; nucleotides outside the gene matches: 7. The CDR3 here is CASSPYGGRPDTQYF. CDR3 in DNA: TGTGCCAGCAGCCCCTACGGCGGGAGGCCAGATACGCAGTATTTT.

The chain couples TRBV12-3 or TRBV12-4 to TRBJ2-5; TRBD2 might be the D (7 bases). With 4 bases removed from V and 4 bases from J, the gap between germline ends came to 13 bases. This CDR3 spans 14 amino acids. CDR3 sequence: CASSSSGGLETQYF. In DNA form, the CDR3 reads TGTGCCAGCAGTTCCTCCGGGGGGCTAGAGACCCAGTACTTC.

This clonotype was seen at least ten times. This sequence joins TRBV20-1 and TRBJ2-7; possible D gene TRBD2, 5 bases. Germline V gene lookup returns CDR1 DFQATT and CDR2 SNEGSKA (reference sequence). This CDR3 has 14 amino acids. V was shortened by 0 bases and J by 5 bases, with 14 bases between the two germline ends. The CDR3 coding sequence is TGCAGTGCTAGAGACCGTACTAGTCCCCACGAGCAGTACTTC. Translated, it gives CSARDRTSPHEQYF.

To note about this clonotype: One end of the junction does not line up with germline, which may come from a read error. The CDR3 is CASSTDRGMSSNNEQFF. CDR3 in DNA: TGTGCCAGCAGCACTGACAGGGGGATGAGCTCCAACAATGAGCAGTTCTTC. The chain joins TRBV9 to TRBJ2-1; TRBD1 agrees at 9 bases. Germline values: CDR1 SGDLS, CDR2 YYNGEE. This CDR3 region has 17 residues.

The chain has TRBV6-5 and TRBJ2-1; 8 bases fit TRBD2. The CDR3 is 16 residues long. With V trimmed by 5 bases and J by 4 bases, 10 bases remained unmatched. Germline assignment: CDR1 MNHEY and CDR2 SVGAGI. The CDR3, as DNA: TGTGCCAGCAGTCCCCGGTTAGGCGGGGGGTACAATGAGCAGTTCTTC. Encoded protein: CASSPRLGGGYNEQFF.

At least ten counts were recorded for this clonotype. The chain couples TRBV21-1 to TRBJ1-5. TRBV21-1 is described as a pseudogene. The CDR3 is 15 residues long. The CDR3 DNA is TGTGCCAGCAGCAAAGTGCCGAATAGCAATCAGCCCCAGCATTTT. It yields the protein CASSKVPNSNQPQHF.

The V call is TRBV7-8, the J call TRBJ1-5, with D unclear. With 4 bases removed from V and 6 bases from J, the gap between germline ends came to 16 bases. Germline V gene sequence: CDR1 SGHVS, CDR2 FQNEAQ. The CDR3 has 15 amino acids. The CDR3 DNA is TGTGCCAGCAGCTCCCCGTTGGAGATGGGTCAGCCCCAGCATTTT. It yields the protein CASSSPLEMGQPQHF.

In this sample, this clonotype turned up a few times. The chain combines TRBV18 with TRBJ2-1, with 7 bases identical to TRBD1. This CDR3 is 13 amino acids long. The germline V gene encodes CDR1 KGHSH and CDR2 LQKENI. V lost 6 bases to trimming and J lost 5 bases; unmatched junction nucleotides: 4. CDR3 sequence: CASSKDRDNEQFF. In nucleotides, the CDR3 is TGTGCCAGCTCCAAAGACAGGGACAATGAGCAGTTCTTC.

V gene TRBV20-1 combines with J gene TRBJ2-7; either TRBD1 or TRBD2 may supply D (6 bases each). The CDR3 extends over 13 amino acids. V dropped 5 bases and J dropped 2 bases, with 13 bases sitting between them. Germline V CDR1 and CDR2: DFQATT, SNEGSKA (reference sequence). Written as DNA, the CDR3 is TGCAGTGCTCCGGGGGCCTCCCCCTACGAGCAGTACTTC. This codes for CSAPGASPYEQYF.

This clonotype was detected ten times or more. V is TRBV7-2 and J is TRBJ1-1, with D maybe TRBD1 (5 bases). The CDR3 contains 16 residues. V lost 2 bases and J lost 5, with 18 bases in between. Germline V CDR1 and CDR2: SGHTA, FQGNSA. Here the CDR3 reads CASSLIRGIRRTEAFF. CDR3 DNA: TGTGCCAGCAGCTTAATTCGGGGGATCAGGCGAACTGAAGCTTTCTTT.

In its sample, this clonotype was seen a few times. This rearrangement joins TRBV29-1 to TRBJ1-1; the match to TRBD1 covers 7 bases. The CDR3 sequence is 13 residues long. Germline V gene sequence: CDR1 SQVTM, CDR2 ANQGSEA. The trim removed 4 bases at V and 1 base at J, leaving 3 bases unmatched. The DNA of the CDR3 is TGCAGCGTTGGACAGGGATGGAACACTGAAGCTTTCTTT. It encodes CSVGQGWNTEAFF.

This clonotype has at least ten counts. This chain connects TRBV29-1 to TRBJ2-5; D is undetermined. V gave up 7 bases and J gave up 4 bases, with 13 bases separating them. The CDR3 consists of 12 residues. The germline gives CDR1 SQVTM, CDR2 ANQGSEA. CDR3 protein: CSAGRYRETQYF. CDR3 coding DNA: TGCAGCGCTGGACGGTATAGAGAGACCCAGTACTTC.

This chain uses TRBV28 with TRBJ1-2; possibly TRBD1 for D (5 bases). Between the trimmed V and J ends, which lost 8 bases and 4 bases, there was a span of 20 bases. CDR1 and CDR2 from the germline V gene are MDHEN and SYDVKM. The CDR3 contains 15 residues. CDR3 nucleotide sequence: TGTGCCAGCTCAGGAGGGGAATGGCTTCTCTATGGCTACACCTTC. Translation: CASSGGEWLLYGYTF.

This clonotype was counted only a few times. V usage is TRBV6-1 and J usage is TRBJ2-1; 9 bases are a match to TRBD2. Germline V gives CDR1 MNHNS, CDR2 SASEGT. Trimming took 6 bases from V and 8 from J; bases not matched to a gene: 11. CDR3 size: 15 residues. This CDR3 is CASSRGLAGPDEQFF. The CDR3, as DNA: TGTGCCAGCAGCCGAGGCCTAGCGGGACCTGATGAGCAGTTCTTC.